The 15 T cell receptor beta chains presented below share a single source sample, sequenced in a study of T cell responses to AZD1222 COVID-19 vaccine. The protocol was immunoSEQ multiplex PCR, while the TCRdb copy is restricted to in-frame clones and leaves out a portion. The sample consists of some 150,000 clones, approximately 93% of them appearing once. This specimen was peripheral blood, taken on day 0 of AZD1222 vaccination. All receptors come from an adult in good health.

V gene TRBV11-2 combines with J gene TRBJ2-1, with D maybe TRBD2 (5 bases). The CDR3 loop spans 15 amino acids. V lost 5 bases to trimming and J lost 7 bases, with 18 bases between them. Germline values: CDR1 SGHAT, CDR2 FQNNGV. CDR3 sequence (DNA): TGTGCCAGCAGCAGAGCGGTTATCCCCGGGAATGAGCAGTTCTTC. Protein sequence: CASSRAVIPGNEQFF.

The chain links TRBV30 to TRBJ2-1, with TRBD2 identical over 9 bases. J was trimmed by 9 bases and V by 1 base; bases with no gene match: 10. The CDR3 sequence is 15 residues long. The germline V gene encodes CDR1 GTSNPN and CDR2 SVGIG (reference sequence). The CDR3 spells CAWSAAAGGDFEQFF. In nucleotides, the CDR3 is TGTGCCTGGAGTGCAGCAGCGGGAGGTGATTTTGAGCAGTTCTTC.

For the CDR3, the DNA is TGTGCCAGCAGTTTAGCAGGGGTAGATCAGCCCCAGCATTTT. It specifies CASSLAGVDQPQHF. The J gene is TRBJ1-5, the V gene TRBV28, with D possibly being TRBD1 (6 bases). Trimming stripped 2 bases from V and 5 bases from J, with 10 bases between. The V gene's germline CDR1 is MDHEN and CDR2 SYDVKM. The CDR3 covers 14 residues.

The chain combines TRBV6-5 with TRBJ2-7; no firm D call. This CDR3 spans 16 amino acids. Germline assignment: CDR1 MNHEY and CDR2 SVGAGI. The V and J ends lost 0 bases and 1 base respectively, with 13 bases between them. The CDR3 coding sequence is TGTGCCAGCAGTTACTCTGCAGGAACGAAATCCTACGAGCAGTACTTC. It yields the protein CASSYSAGTKSYEQYF.

This clone occurred once. The chain links TRBV5-1 to TRBJ2-5, with D tentatively TRBD2 (6 bases). V gave up 4 bases and J gave up 1 base, with 14 bases separating them. CDR1 and CDR2 from the germline V gene are SGHRS and YFSETQ. The CDR3 is made up of 15 amino acids. CDR3: CASSLADGSQETQYF. For the CDR3, the DNA is TGCGCCAGCAGCCTGGCGGACGGGAGCCAAGAGACCCAGTACTTC.

V gene TRBV4-1 combines with J gene TRBJ1-4, with D perhaps matching TRBD1 (5 bases). The CDR3 loop spans 17 amino acids. Trimming removed 0 bases at V and 8 bases at J, with 19 bases between. The germline V gene has CDR1 MGHRA and CDR2 YSYEKL. CDR3 sequence: CASSQESGRGSNEKLFF. The CDR3 nucleotides read TGCGCCAGCAGCCAAGAATCAGGGAGGGGATCGAACGAAAAACTGTTTTTT.

The rearrangement links TRBV28 to TRBJ1-1; D is unclear. Germline V gives CDR1 MDHEN, CDR2 SYDVKM. The CDR3 extends over 9 amino acids. V dropped 5 bases and J dropped 12 bases, with 7 bases sitting between them. CDR3 DNA sequence: TGTGCCAGCAGTACCCCCCCTTTCTTT. Protein product: CASSTPPFF.

The chain recombines TRBV29-1 with TRBJ2-1; D is uncertain. V shed 4 bases and J shed 4 bases, with 8 bases lying between them. Germline V gene data show CDR1 as SQVTM and CDR2 as ANQGSEA. CDR3 length: 12 residues. CDR3 in amino acids: CSVVKQYNEQFF. The CDR3 nucleotides read TGCAGCGTTGTTAAACAGTACAATGAGCAGTTCTTC.

The chain joins TRBV6-1 to TRBJ2-7; 9 bases match TRBD1. The ends lost 2 bases at V and 6 bases at J; junction bases unmatched: 2. CDR1 is MNHNS, CDR2 SASEGT, per germline. CDR3 length: 13 amino acids. The DNA for the CDR3 is TGTGCCAGCAGTGAACCGGACAGGGGCGAGCAGTACTTC. Its protein product is CASSEPDRGEQYF.

The chain has TRBV7-9 and TRBJ1-2; maybe TRBD1 (6 bases). The germline V and J ends were trimmed by 5 bases and 8 bases, with 15 bases remaining between them. The germline V gene encodes CDR1 SEHNR and CDR2 FQNEAQ (reference sequence). The CDR3 contains 13 residues. This chain's CDR3 is CASSPVRGGGYTF. The DNA of the CDR3 is TGTGCCAGCAGCCCTGTCAGGGGAGGCGGCTACACCTTC.

The chain is built from TRBV4-1 and TRBJ1-4; tentative D call: TRBD1 (6 bases). V was shortened by 4 bases and J by 17 bases, with 17 bases between the two germline ends. Germline assignment: CDR1 MGHRA and CDR2 YSYEKL. The CDR3 loop spans 12 amino acids. The CDR3 here is CASSPTTGHRFF. The CDR3 DNA reads as TGCGCCAGCAGCCCGACGACAGGACACCGTTTTTTT.

This chain joins TRBV5-1 and TRBJ1-5; possibly TRBD1 for D (5 bases). Germline CDR1 SGHRS, CDR2 YFSETQ. V gave up 0 bases and J gave up 5 bases, with 15 bases separating them. The CDR3 has 16 residues. This chain's CDR3 is CASSLAPGASDQPQHF. The CDR3 DNA sequence: TGCGCCAGCAGCTTGGCCCCTGGGGCCTCGGATCAGCCCCAGCATTTT.

V and J are TRBV7-2 and TRBJ1-1; D call uncertain. The V end lost 1 base, the J end lost 1 base, and 10 bases lay between the germline ends. The CDR3 runs 15 residues. Germline CDR1 reads SGHTA; CDR2 reads FQGNSA. As DNA, the CDR3 is TGTGCCAGCAGCTTAGAAAGGGTTAAGAACACTGAAGCTTTCTTT. This codes for CASSLERVKNTEAFF.

This chain links TRBV2 with TRBJ2-7; D gene uncertain. V lost 4 bases, J lost 0 bases, and 10 bases lay in between. The CDR3 is made up of 14 amino acids. Germline values: CDR1 SNHLY, CDR2 FYNNEI. CDR3 loop: CASSVVWLSYEQYF. CDR3 sequence (DNA): TGTGCCAGCAGTGTCGTTTGGCTCTCCTACGAGCAGTACTTC.

V gene TRBV28 combines with J gene TRBJ2-1, with 8 bases that match TRBD1. Germline trimming cut 6 bases from V and 8 bases from J; bases unmatched to any gene: 24. This CDR3 contains 19 residues. Germline CDR1 and CDR2: MDHEN and SYDVKM. Here the CDR3 reads CASSIPVPTGTGKPHEQFF. The CDR3 nucleotides read TGTGCCAGCAGCATCCCCGTCCCGACCGGGACAGGTAAACCACATGAGCAGTTCTTC.